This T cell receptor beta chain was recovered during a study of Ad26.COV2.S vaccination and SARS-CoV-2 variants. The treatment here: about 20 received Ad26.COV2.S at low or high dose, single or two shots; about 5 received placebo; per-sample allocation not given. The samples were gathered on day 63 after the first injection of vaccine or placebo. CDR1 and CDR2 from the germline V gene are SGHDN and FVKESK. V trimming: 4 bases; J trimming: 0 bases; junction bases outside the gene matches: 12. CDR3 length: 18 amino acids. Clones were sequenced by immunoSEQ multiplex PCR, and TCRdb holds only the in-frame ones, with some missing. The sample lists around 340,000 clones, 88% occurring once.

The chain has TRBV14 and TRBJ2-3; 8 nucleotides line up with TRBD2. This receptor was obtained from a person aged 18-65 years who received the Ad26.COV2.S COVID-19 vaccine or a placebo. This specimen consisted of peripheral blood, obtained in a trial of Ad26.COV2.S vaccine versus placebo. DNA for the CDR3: TGTGCCAGCAGCCCAGTAGCGGGGCTAGGCTATAGCACAGATACGCAGTATTTT. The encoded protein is CASSPVAGLGYSTDTQYF.